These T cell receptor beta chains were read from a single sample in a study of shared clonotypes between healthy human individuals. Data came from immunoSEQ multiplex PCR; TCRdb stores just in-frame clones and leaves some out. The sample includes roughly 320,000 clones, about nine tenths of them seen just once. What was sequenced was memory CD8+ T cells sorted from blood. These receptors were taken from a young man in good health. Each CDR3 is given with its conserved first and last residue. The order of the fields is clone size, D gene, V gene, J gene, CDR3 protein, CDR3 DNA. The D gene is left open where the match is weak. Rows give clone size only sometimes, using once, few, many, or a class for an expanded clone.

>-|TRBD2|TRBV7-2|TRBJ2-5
CASSSLRLAGAQETQYF
TGTGCCAGCAGCTCGCTCAGACTAGCGGGAGCGCAAGAGACCCAGTACTTC
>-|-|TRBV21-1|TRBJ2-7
CASSSRRGRSHKDSYEQYF
TGTGCCAGCAGCAGCCGTAGGGGGAGGAGCCACAAAGATAGTTACGAGCAGTACTTC
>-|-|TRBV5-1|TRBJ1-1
CASTLGGGVNTEAFF
TGCGCCAGCACCCTGGGGGGGGGCGTGAACACTGAAGCTTTCTTT
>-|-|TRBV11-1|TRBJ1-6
CASSLVPGVHSPLHF
TGTGCCAGCAGCTTAGTGCCAGGAGTGCATTCACCCCTCCACTTT
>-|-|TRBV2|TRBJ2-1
CASSLQYNEQFF
TGTGCCAGCAGTCTCCAGTACAATGAGCAGTTCTTC
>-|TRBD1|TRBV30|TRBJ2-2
CALGIQGDGELFF
TGTGCTCTGGGGATACAGGGGGACGGGGAGCTGTTTTTT
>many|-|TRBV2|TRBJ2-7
CASSLEGTPSYEQYF
TGTGCCAGCAGCTTAGAAGGGACACCTTCCTACGAGCAGTACTTC
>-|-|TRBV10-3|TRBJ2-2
CAISESTAALNTGELFF
TGTGCCATCAGTGAGTCGACGGCCGCTCTGAACACCGGGGAGCTGTTTTTT
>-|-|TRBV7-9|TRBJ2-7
CASSPGTPGRHYEQYF
TGTGCCAGCAGCCCGGGAACACCAGGGCGACACTACGAGCAGTACTTC
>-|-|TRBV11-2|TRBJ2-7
CASSLGGGAHEQYF
TGTGCCAGCAGCTTAGGAGGGGGAGCCCACGAGCAGTACTTC
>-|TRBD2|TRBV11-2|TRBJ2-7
CASSLDQTSGSYEQYF
TGTGCCAGCAGCTTAGACCAGACTAGCGGGAGCTACGAGCAGTACTTC
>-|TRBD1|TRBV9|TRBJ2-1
CASSSWTGTGDNEQFF
TGTGCCAGCAGTTCATGGACCGGGACAGGGGACAATGAGCAGTTCTTC
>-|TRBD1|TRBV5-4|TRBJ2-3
CASSPGQTGYITDTQYF
TGTGCCAGCAGCCCCGGACAGACAGGGTATATTACAGATACGCAGTATTTT
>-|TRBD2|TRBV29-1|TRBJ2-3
CSSTLWSRGGPDTQYF
TGCAGCTCTACCCTCTGGTCGCGGGGGGGTCCAGATACGCAGTATTTT
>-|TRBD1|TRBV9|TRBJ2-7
CASTPGTGYEQYF
TGTGCCAGCACCCCGGGGACAGGCTACGAGCAGTACTTC
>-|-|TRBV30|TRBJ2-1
CAWRKASNEQFF
TGTGCCTGGAGGAAGGCGAGCAATGAGCAGTTCTTC
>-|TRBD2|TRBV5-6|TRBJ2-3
CATHPGGGKDTQYF
TGTGCCACCCACCCGGGGGGGGGCAAAGATACGCAGTATTTT
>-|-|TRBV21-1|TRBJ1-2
CASSHFKPKTVNYGYTF
TGTGCCAGCAGCCATTTCAAACCTAAGACGGTTAACTATGGCTACACCTTC
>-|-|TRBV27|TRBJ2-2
CASSVAGTSGGELFF
TGTGCCAGCAGTGTCGCCGGGACTTCGGGCGGGGAGCTGTTTTTT
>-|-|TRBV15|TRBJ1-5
CATRLDGEREQHF
TGTGCCACCAGACTCGACGGAGAACGGGAACAGCATTTT
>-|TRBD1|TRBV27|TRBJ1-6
CASTLGGDRSPLHF
TGTGCCAGCACCCTAGGGGGGGACAGATCACCCCTCCACTTT
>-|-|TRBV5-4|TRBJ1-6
CASSLEAGITPPLHF
TGTGCCAGCAGCTTGGAAGCCGGGATCACTCCACCCCTCCACTTT
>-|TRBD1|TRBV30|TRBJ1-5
CAWSLIPDRVDDQPQHF
TGTGCCTGGAGCTTAATCCCCGACAGGGTGGATGATCAGCCCCAGCATTTT
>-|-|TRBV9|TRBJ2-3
CASSVGLATFFGTDTQYF
TGTGCCAGCAGCGTAGGGCTAGCCACGTTTTTCGGCACAGATACGCAGTATTTT
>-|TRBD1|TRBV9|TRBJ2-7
CASSSRDREGEQYF
TGTGCCAGCAGCTCCCGGGACAGGGAAGGCGAGCAGTACTTC
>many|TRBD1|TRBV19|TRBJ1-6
CASEPGQGSSPLHF
TGTGCCAGCGAACCGGGACAGGGGAGTTCGCCCCTCCACTTT
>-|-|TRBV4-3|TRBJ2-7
CASSQDSTGAGEQYF
TGCGCCAGCAGCCAAGATTCGACGGGGGCGGGAGAGCAGTACTTC